This is a list of T cell receptor beta chains from one sample in a study of blood T cell repertoires in COVID-19. Using immunoSEQ multiplex PCR, the repertoire was profiled, and TCRdb retains in-frame clones only, with some absent. The table includes some 260,000 clones, around 82% detected once. The specimen was peripheral blood. The receptors were gathered from a woman over 75 with active or convalescent COVID-19. Each CDR3 is given with its conserved first and last residue. The D gene is left open where the match is weak. A row's size may be missing; if present it is once, few, many or a size class.

>.|TRBJ2-3|TRBV6-5|.
TGTGCCAGCAGGAAGGGACAACTTATCACAGATACGCAGTATTTT
CASRKGQLITDTQYF
>TRBD1|TRBJ1-5|TRBV19|.
TGTGCCAGTAGTATTGCGGCAGGGGGAAATCAGCCCCAGCATTTT
CASSIAAGGNQPQHF
>.|TRBJ2-1|TRBV6-5|few
TGTGCCAGCACTCTACAGGGTATCGCCTACAATGAGCAGTTCTTC
CASTLQGIAYNEQFF
>.|TRBJ1-2|TRBV7-8|.
TGTGCCAGCAGCTCGAACCGGGAATCTAACTATGGCTACACCTTC
CASSSNRESNYGYTF
>TRBD1|TRBJ1-5|TRBV28|.
TGTGCCAGCACTAAGGACAGGATACCCACCCGGCCCCAGCATTTT
CASTKDRIPTRPQHF
>TRBD2|TRBJ2-1|TRBV6-1|.
TGTGCCAGCAGTGAACGTACTAGCGGGCTGTACAATGAGCAGTTCTTC
CASSERTSGLYNEQFF
>.|TRBJ1-5|TRBV19|few
TGTGCCAGTAGTATAGCAGCGTTAAATCAGCCCCAGCATTTT
CASSIAALNQPQHF
>TRBD1|TRBJ1-1|TRBV5-4|.
TGTGCCAGCAGCCCAGGGGGCATGTACACTGAAGCTTTCTTT
CASSPGGMYTEAFF
>TRBD1|TRBJ1-4|TRBV6-5|once
TGTGCCAGCAGTTATACCGGGACAGATAATGAAAAACTGTTTTTT
CASSYTGTDNEKLFF
>TRBD1|TRBJ1-1|TRBV6-4|.
TGTGCCAGCAGAGGTGGACAGGGCGGCACTGAAGCTTTCTTT
CASRGGQGGTEAFF
>TRBD2|TRBJ2-2|TRBV29-1|.
TGCAGCGTTGAAGATCGCGGGAGGAACACCGGGGAGCTGTTTTTT
CSVEDRGRNTGELFF
>.|TRBJ1-4|TRBV6-1|.
TGTGCCAGCAGTGAAGCCCCAGTTGCAACTAATGAAAAACTGTTTTTT
CASSEAPVATNEKLFF
>TRBD2|TRBJ2-1|TRBV19|.
TGTGCCAGTAGTATAGGGGCGCGGGGGGCCTACAATGAGCAGTTCTTC
CASSIGARGAYNEQFF
>.|TRBJ2-2|TRBV15|few
TGTGCCACCAGCAGAGATTATCCCGGGGAGCTGTTTTTT
CATSRDYPGELFF
>.|TRBJ1-5|TRBV6-2/TRBV6-3|.
TGTGCCAGCAGTTACACATGGACAAGCACTCGTGGTAATCAGCCCCAGCATTTT
CASSYTWTSTRGNQPQHF
>TRBD1|TRBJ1-5|TRBV28|.
TGTGCCAGCAGTTCCCCCCCGCAGGGGGCAAATCAGCCCCAGCATTTT
CASSSPPQGANQPQHF
>.|TRBJ2-4|TRBV5-8|once
TGTGCCAGCAGCCTGGGGGCAGGGTCATTAGGCAAAAACATTCAGTACTTC
CASSLGAGSLGKNIQYF
>TRBD2|TRBJ2-7|TRBV7-9|.
TGTGCCAGCAGCTCCATCCAAACTAGCGGGGAGTCGTTTGAGCAGTACTTC
CASSSIQTSGESFEQYF
>.|TRBJ2-5|TRBV5-4|.
TGTGCCAGCAGCAATCAGGGGAACCAAGAGACCCAGTACTTC
CASSNQGNQETQYF
>TRBD2|TRBJ2-1|TRBV19|.
TGTGCCAGTAGTATTCGGGAAAGAGCGGGGGCCCGTGTGAATGAGCAGTTCTTC
CASSIRERAGARVNEQFF
>.|TRBJ1-4|TRBV24-1|.
TGTGCCACCAGTGATGCGACAGAGGCAACTAATGAAAAACTGTTTTTT
CATSDATEATNEKLFF